Listed below are T cell receptor beta chains from one sample, sequenced in a study of control samples from healthy donors and cancer patients. Repertoires were generated with immunoSEQ multiplex PCR, while TCRdb's copy carries only in-frame clones and drops some. The sample holds approximately 100,000 clones, over 65% seen once. Sample: blood. These receptors all come from a woman between 35 and 50 years old in good health. Both conserved end residues are part of each CDR3. Fields, in order: clone size, J gene, V gene, D gene, CDR3 protein, CDR3 DNA. D genes are given only for firm matches. Clone size is given for some rows only: seen once, a few or many times, or a class if the clone is expanded.

>NA|TRBJ2-7|TRBV2|NA
CASRPEGNEQYF
TGTGCCAGCAGACCAGAAGGAAACGAGCAGTACTTC
>once|TRBJ1-3|TRBV6-2/TRBV6-3|NA
CASSSTWTSGNTIYF
TGTGCCAGCAGTTCTACATGGACCTCTGGAAACACCATATATTTT
>NA|TRBJ2-7|TRBV19|NA
CASSMGQAPLSGYEQYF
TGTGCCAGTAGTATGGGGCAGGCCCCCCTATCTGGCTACGAGCAGTACTTC
>NA|TRBJ1-6|TRBV7-9|NA
CASTSGGDSSYNSPLHF
TGTGCCAGCACCTCCGGGGGAGATAGCTCCTATAATTCACCCCTCCACTTT
>NA|TRBJ1-2|TRBV18|NA
CASSPSSAGDYGYTF
TGTGCCAGCTCACCTAGCTCGGCGGGGGACTATGGCTACACCTTC
>once|TRBJ2-7|TRBV7-2|TRBD2
CASSVRTSGIYEQYF
TGTGCCAGCAGCGTACGGACTAGCGGTATCTACGAGCAGTACTTC
>NA|TRBJ2-1|TRBV7-9|TRBD2
CASSPRTSGCNEQFF
TGTGCCAGCAGCCCGCGGACTAGCGGATGCAATGAGCAGTTCTTC
>NA|TRBJ1-2|TRBV18|TRBD1
CASSPDRDDGYTF
TGTGCCAGCTCGCCTGACAGGGACGATGGCTACACCTTC
>few|TRBJ1-3|TRBV3-1/TRBV3-2|NA
CASSHPTDTGNTIYF
TGTGCCAGCAGCCATCCGACAGACACAGGAAACACCATATATTTT
>NA|TRBJ1-3|TRBV6-5|NA
CASGGPLSSGNTIYF
TGTGCCAGCGGGGGCCCTCTAAGCTCTGGAAACACCATATATTTT
>NA|TRBJ1-2|TRBV11-2|TRBD1
CASSRTGGSPGGYTF
TGTGCCAGCAGCAGGACAGGGGGCTCCCCGGGAGGCTACACCTTC
>NA|TRBJ1-6|TRBV27|NA
CASRPRRDNSPLHF
TGTGCCAGCAGGCCCCGACGCGATAATTCACCCCTCCACTTT
>NA|TRBJ1-2|TRBV27|NA
CARPGGDLYTF
TGTGCCAGGCCGGGAGGGGACCTCTACACCTTC
>NA|TRBJ1-2|TRBV6-1|TRBD1
CASSEEPLTGGYGYTF
TGTGCCAGCAGTGAAGAGCCCTTGACAGGGGGCTATGGCTACACCTTC
>NA|TRBJ2-5|TRBV25-1|TRBD2
CASSGLAISETQYF
TGTGCCAGCTCGGGACTAGCGATTTCAGAGACCCAGTACTTC
>NA|TRBJ2-7|TRBV2|NA
CASSEGGQEGHYEQYF
TGTGCCAGCAGTGAAGGGGGGCAGGAAGGGCACTACGAGCAGTACTTC
>NA|TRBJ2-7|TRBV6-5|TRBD1
CASKRGQVTYEQYF
TGTGCCAGCAAAAGAGGACAGGTCACCTACGAGCAGTACTTC
>few|TRBJ1-2|TRBV18|NA
CASTETLTGLSDGYTF
TGTGCCAGCACAGAAACCCTGACAGGTCTATCGGATGGCTACACCTTC
>NA|TRBJ2-7|TRBV7-6|TRBD1
CASSARGQGDDEQYF
TGTGCCAGCAGCGCCCGCGGACAGGGGGATGACGAGCAGTACTTC
>NA|TRBJ1-3|TRBV19|NA
CASQLYLGNTIYF
TGTGCCAGTCAACTGTACTTGGGAAACACCATATATTTT
>NA|TRBJ1-3|TRBV2|NA
CASSAWPGGSRNTIYF
TGTGCCAGCAGTGCCTGGCCGGGGGGGAGCAGAAACACCATATATTTT
>few|TRBJ2-7|TRBV4-2|TRBD1
CASSQEFHSGTASYEQYF
TGTGCCAGCAGCCAAGAATTCCATTCGGGGACAGCCTCCTACGAGCAGTACTTC